The sequence of this T cell receptor (beta chain) was determined in a study of blood T cell repertoires in COVID-19. The overall study: Sites in the United States, Italy and Spain provided acute and convalescent COVID-19 samples. The cDNA or gDNA used as material had been derived from T cells, B-cell-depleted T cells, or PBMCs.

Source study methods: For nucleated cells, counts were estimated from reference gene primer amplification. Produced via immunoSEQ multiplex PCR; TCRdb's table is partial and in-frame only. V, J and clone size derive from that table, while D and trimming were established from the DNA sequence. The sample records 200,000 to 300,000 clones, around nine tenths being singletons. Trimming took 6 bases from V and 1 from J, leaving 6 bases between them. Looked up from germline, CDR1 is MNHEY and CDR2 is SMNVEV (reference sequence). The CDR3 runs 12 residues. The sample consisted of peripheral blood. This TCR derives from a man younger than 40 with active or convalescent COVID-19. The chain combines TRBV27 with TRBJ1-2; no definite D call. The CDR3 region has the DNA TGTGCCAGCAGGGAGGGTAACTATGGCTACACCTTC. Protein sequence: CASREGNYGYTF.